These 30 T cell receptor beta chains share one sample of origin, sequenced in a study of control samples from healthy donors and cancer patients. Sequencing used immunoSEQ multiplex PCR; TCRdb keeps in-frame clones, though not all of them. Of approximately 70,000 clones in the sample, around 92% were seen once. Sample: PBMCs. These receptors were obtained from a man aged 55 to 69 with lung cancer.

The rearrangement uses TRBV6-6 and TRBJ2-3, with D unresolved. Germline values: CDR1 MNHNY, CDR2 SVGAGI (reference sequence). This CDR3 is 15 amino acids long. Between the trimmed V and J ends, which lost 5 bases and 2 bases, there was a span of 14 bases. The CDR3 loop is CASSPHPLITDTQYF. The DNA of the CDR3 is TGTGCCAGCAGTCCTCACCCACTCATCACAGATACGCAGTATTTT.

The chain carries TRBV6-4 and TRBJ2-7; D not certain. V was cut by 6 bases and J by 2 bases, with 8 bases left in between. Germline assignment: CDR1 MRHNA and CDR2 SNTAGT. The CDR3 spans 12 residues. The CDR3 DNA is TGTGCCAGCAGCCAACTTACCTACGAGCAGTACGTC. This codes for CASSQLTYEQYV.

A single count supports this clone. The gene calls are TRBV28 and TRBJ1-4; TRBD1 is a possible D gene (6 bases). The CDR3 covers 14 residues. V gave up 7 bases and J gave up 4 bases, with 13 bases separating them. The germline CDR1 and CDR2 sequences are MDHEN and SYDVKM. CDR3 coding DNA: TGTGCCAGCAAGGACAGCCTGAGTAATGAAAAACTGTTTTTT. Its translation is CASKDSLSNEKLFF.

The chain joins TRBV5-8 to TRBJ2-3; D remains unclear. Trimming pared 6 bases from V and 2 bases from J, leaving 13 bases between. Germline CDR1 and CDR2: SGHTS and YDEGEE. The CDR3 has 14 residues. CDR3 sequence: CASISSQVTDTQYF. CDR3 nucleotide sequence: TGTGCCAGCATCAGTAGCCAGGTCACAGATACGCAGTATTTT.

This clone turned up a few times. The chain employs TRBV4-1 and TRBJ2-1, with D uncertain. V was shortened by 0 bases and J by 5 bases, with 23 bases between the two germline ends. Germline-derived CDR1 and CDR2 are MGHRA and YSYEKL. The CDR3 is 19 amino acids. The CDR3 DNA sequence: TGCGCCAGCAGCCAAGATCGTAAGAAATCACCTATCCCTCACAATGAGCAGTTCTTC. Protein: CASSQDRKKSPIPHNEQFF.

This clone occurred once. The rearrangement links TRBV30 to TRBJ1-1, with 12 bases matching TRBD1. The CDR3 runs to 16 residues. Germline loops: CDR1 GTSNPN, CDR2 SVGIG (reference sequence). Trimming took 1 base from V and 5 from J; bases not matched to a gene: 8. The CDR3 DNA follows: TGTGCCTGGAGTGCCCGGGACAGGGGGCGAGGGACTGAAGCTTTCTTT. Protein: CAWSARDRGRGTEAFF.

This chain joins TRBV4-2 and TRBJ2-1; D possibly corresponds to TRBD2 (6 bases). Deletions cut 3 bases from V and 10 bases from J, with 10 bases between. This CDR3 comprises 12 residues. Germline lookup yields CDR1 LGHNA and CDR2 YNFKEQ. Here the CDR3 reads CASSQGGGEQFF. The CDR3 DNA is TGTGCCAGCAGCCAGGGGGGAGGAGAGCAGTTCTTC.

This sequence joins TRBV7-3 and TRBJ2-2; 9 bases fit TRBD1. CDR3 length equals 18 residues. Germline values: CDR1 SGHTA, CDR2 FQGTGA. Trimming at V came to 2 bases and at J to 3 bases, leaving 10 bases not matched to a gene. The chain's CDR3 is CASSLGSGQGLYTGELFF. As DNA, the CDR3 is TGTGCCAGCAGCTTAGGGTCGGGACAGGGCCTCTACACCGGGGAGCTGTTTTTT. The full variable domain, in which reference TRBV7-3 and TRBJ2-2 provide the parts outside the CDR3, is GAGVSQTPSNKVTEKGKYVELRCDPISGHTALYWYRQSLGQGPEFLIYFQGTGAADDSGLPNDRFFAVRPEGSVSTLKIQRTERGDSAVYLCASSLGSGQGLYTGELFFGEGSRLTVL.

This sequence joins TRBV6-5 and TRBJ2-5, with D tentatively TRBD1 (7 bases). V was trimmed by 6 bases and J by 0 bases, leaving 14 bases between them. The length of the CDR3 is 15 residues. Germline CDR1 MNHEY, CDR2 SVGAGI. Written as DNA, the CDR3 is TGTGCCAGCAGCGGGGGACAGAGCTACCAAGAGACCCAGTACTTC. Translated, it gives CASSGGQSYQETQYF.

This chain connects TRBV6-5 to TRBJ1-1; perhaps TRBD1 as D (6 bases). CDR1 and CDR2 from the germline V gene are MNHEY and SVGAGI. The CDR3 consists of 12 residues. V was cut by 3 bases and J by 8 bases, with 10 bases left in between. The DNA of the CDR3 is TGTGCCAGCAGTTATGGAGACAGGGAAGCTTTCTTT. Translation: CASSYGDREAFF.

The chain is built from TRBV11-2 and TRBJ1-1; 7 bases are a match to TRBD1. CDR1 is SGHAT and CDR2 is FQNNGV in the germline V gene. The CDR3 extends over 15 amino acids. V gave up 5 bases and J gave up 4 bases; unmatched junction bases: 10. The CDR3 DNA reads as TGTGCCAGCAGCCAGGACAGGCCTTTAGCCACTGAAGCTTTCTTT. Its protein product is CASSQDRPLATEAFF.

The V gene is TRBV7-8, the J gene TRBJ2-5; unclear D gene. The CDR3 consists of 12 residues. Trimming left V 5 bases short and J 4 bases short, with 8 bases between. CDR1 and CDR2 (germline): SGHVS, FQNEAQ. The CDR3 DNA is TGTGCCAGCAGCACTCAGACAGAGACCCAGTACTTC. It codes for CASSTQTETQYF.

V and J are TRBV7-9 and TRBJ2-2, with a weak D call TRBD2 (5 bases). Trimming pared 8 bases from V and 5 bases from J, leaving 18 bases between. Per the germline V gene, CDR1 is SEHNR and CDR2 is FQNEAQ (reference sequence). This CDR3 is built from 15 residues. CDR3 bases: TGTGCCAGCGAAGTTCACACCCCGGGAACCGGGGAGCTGTTTTTT. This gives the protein CASEVHTPGTGELFF.

The CDR3 loop reads CASSLVGEQPQHF. In DNA, the CDR3 is TGTGCCAGCAGCTTAGTGGGAGAACAGCCCCAGCATTTT. The V gene is TRBV7-9, the J gene TRBJ1-5; D unresolved. Germline CDR1 is SEHNR and CDR2 is FQNEAQ (reference sequence). V lost 1 base, J lost 7 bases, and 8 bases lay in between. The CDR3 loop spans 13 amino acids.

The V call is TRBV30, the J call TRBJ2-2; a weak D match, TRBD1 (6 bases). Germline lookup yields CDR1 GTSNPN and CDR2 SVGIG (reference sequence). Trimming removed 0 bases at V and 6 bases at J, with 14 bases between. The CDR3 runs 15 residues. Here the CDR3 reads CAWSVYREGAGELFF. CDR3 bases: TGTGCCTGGAGTGTGTACAGGGAAGGGGCCGGGGAGCTGTTTTTT.

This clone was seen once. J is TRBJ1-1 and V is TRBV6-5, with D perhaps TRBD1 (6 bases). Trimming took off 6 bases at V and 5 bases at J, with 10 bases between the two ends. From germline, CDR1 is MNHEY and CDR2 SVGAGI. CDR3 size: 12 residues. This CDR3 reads CASRFDRTEAFF. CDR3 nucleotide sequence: TGTGCCAGCAGATTTGACAGGACTGAAGCTTTCTTT.

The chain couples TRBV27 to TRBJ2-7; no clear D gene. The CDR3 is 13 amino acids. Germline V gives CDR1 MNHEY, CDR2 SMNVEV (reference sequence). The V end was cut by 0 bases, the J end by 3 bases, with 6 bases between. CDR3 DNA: TGTGCCAGCAGTTTATCATCCTACTACGAGCAGTACTTC. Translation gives CASSLSSYYEQYF.

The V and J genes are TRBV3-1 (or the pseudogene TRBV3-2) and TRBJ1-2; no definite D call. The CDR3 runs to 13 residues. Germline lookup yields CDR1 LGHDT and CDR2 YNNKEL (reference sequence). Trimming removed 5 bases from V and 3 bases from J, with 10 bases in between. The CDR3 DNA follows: TGTGCCAGCAGCTCTCAAAGTGACTATGGCTACACCTTC. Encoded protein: CASSSQSDYGYTF.

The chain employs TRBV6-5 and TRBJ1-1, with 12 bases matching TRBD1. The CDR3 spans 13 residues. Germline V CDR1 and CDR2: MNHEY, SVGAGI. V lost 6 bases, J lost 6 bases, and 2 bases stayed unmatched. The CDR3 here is CASRGQGASEAFF. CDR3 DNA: TGTGCCAGCAGGGGACAGGGGGCGTCTGAAGCTTTCTTT.

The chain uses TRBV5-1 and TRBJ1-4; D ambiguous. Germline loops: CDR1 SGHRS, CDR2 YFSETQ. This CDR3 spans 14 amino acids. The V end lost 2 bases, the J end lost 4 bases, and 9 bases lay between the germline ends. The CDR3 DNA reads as TGCGCCAGCAGCTTAAGGGCCCTTAATGAAAAACTGTTTTTT. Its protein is CASSLRALNEKLFF.

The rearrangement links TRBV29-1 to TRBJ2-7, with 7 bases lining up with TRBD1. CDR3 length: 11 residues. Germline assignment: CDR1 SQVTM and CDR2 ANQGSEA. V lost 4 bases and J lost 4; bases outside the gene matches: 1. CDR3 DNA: TGCAGCGTTGTACAGGGGTACGAGCAGTACGTC. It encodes CSVVQGYEQYV.

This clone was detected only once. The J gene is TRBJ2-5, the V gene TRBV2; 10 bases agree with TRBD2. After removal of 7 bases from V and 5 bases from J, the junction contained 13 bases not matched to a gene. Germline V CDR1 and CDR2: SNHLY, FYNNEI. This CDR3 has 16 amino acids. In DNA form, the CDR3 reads TGTGCCAGCAAAGCCAGCGGGGGGGCCAAGATGGAGACCCAGTACTTC. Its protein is CASKASGGAKMETQYF.

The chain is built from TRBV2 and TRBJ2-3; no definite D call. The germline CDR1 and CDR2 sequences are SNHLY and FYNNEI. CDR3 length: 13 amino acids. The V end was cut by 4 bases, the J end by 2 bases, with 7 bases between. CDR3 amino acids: CASSAEYTDTQYF. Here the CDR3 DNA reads TGTGCCAGCAGTGCGGAATACACAGATACGCAGTATTTT. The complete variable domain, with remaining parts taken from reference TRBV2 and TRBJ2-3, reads EPEVTQTPSHQVTQMGQEVILRCVPISNHLYFYWYRQILGQKVEFLVSFYNNEISEKSEIFDDQFSVERPDGSNFTLKIRSTKLEDSAMYFCASSAEYTDTQYFGPGTRLTVL.

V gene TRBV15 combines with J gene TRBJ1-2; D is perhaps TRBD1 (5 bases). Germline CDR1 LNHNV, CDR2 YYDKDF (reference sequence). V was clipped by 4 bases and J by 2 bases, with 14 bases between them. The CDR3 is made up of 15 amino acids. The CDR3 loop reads CATSTGDSINYGYTF. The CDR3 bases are TGTGCCACCAGCACTGGGGACTCCATAAACTATGGCTACACCTTC.

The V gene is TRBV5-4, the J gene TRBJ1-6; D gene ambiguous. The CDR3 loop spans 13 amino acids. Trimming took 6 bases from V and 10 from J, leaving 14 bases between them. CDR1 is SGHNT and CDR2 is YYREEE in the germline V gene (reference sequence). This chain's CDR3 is CASTLSGESPLHF. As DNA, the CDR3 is TGTGCCAGCACGCTCTCAGGAGAGTCACCCCTCCACTTT.

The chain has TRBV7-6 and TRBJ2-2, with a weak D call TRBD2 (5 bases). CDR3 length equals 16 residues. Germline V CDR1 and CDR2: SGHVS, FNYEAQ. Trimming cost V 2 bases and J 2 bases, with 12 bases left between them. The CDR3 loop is CASSLFGGANTGELFF. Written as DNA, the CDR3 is TGTGCCAGCAGCTTATTCGGAGGCGCTAACACCGGGGAGCTGTTTTTT.

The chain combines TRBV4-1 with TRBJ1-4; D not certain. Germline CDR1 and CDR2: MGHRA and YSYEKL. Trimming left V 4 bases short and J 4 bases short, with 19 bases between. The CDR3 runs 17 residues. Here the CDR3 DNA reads TGCGCCAGCAGCCGAAGGTTATCGGCTGAAAATAATGAAAAACTGTTTTTT. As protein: CASSRRLSAENNEKLFF.

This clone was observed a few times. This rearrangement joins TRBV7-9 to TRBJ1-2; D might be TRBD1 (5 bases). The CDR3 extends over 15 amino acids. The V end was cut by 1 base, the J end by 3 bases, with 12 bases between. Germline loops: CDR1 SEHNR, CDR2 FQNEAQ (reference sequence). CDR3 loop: CASSLEWGMDYGYTF. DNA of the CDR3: TGTGCCAGCAGCTTAGAATGGGGGATGGACTATGGCTACACCTTC.

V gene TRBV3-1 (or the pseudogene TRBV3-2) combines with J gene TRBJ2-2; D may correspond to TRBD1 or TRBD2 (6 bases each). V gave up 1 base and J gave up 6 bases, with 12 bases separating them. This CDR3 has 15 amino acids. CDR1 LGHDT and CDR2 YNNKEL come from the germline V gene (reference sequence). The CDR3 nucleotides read TGTGCCAGCAGCCAAGGGGGGGCCGCCGCCGGGGAGCTGTTTTTT. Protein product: CASSQGGAAAGELFF.

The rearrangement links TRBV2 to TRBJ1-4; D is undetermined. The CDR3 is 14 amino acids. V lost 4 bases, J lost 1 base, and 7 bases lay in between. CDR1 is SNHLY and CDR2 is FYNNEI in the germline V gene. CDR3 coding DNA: TGTGCCAGCAGTGGCGGACTAACTAATGAAAAACTGTTTTTT. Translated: CASSGGLTNEKLFF.